The 19 T cell receptor beta chains in this list originate from one sample, sequenced in a study of blood T cell repertoires in COVID-19. The repertoire was sequenced with immunoSEQ multiplex PCR; TCRdb's copy has only in-frame clones and lacks some. Found here are 200,000 to 250,000 clones, 82% of them singletons; the top ten hold approximately 12%. Specimen: peripheral blood. The origin of the receptors is a woman in her thirties or forties with acute or convalescent COVID-19.

This clone was recorded once. J is TRBJ2-2 and V is TRBV9; perhaps TRBD2 as D (5 bases). Germline V gene sequence: CDR1 SGDLS, CDR2 YYNGEE. V was pared by 3 bases and J by 6 bases, with 15 bases between. The CDR3 is made up of 15 amino acids. CDR3 in amino acids: CASSAVPGWAGELFF. Here the CDR3 DNA reads TGTGCCAGCAGCGCGGTCCCGGGGTGGGCCGGGGAGCTGTTTTTT.

The J gene is TRBJ2-1, the V gene TRBV5-1; D possibly matches TRBD1 or TRBD2 (5 bases each). The CDR3 has 17 amino acids. CDR1 and CDR2 (germline): SGHRS, YFSETQ. V dropped 4 bases and J dropped 3 bases, with 20 bases sitting between them. The CDR3: CASSMGDYGSGYNEQFF. The CDR3 nucleotides read TGCGCCAGCAGCATGGGGGATTATGGGAGCGGCTACAATGAGCAGTTCTTC.

The gene calls are TRBV5-1 and TRBJ2-1; 11 nucleotides agree with TRBD1. CDR1 SGHRS and CDR2 YFSETQ come from the germline V gene. V lost 5 bases and J lost 7; bases outside the gene matches: 8. The CDR3 spans 15 residues. The CDR3 DNA sequence: TGCGCCAGCAGTTTCCGGACAGGGGGCTCAAATGAGCAGTTCTTC. Protein sequence: CASSFRTGGSNEQFF.

The chain uses TRBV14 and TRBJ1-2; a weak D match, TRBD1 (6 bases). The CDR3 length is 15 residues. Germline loops: CDR1 SGHDN, CDR2 FVKESK. Deletions cut 0 bases from V and 8 bases from J, with 16 bases between. CDR3 DNA sequence: TGTGCCAGCAGCCAAGATTACGGCAGGGGCTGGGGCTACACCTTC. Translated, it gives CASSQDYGRGWGYTF.

V is TRBV10-2 and J is TRBJ2-7; 7 bases fit TRBD1. V was pared by 3 bases and J by 2 bases, with 10 bases of the junction left unmatched. The germline V gene has CDR1 WSHSY and CDR2 SAAADI. This CDR3 has 16 amino acids. The CDR3 is CASSDVRRQGTYEQYF. In DNA, the CDR3 is TGCGCCAGCAGTGATGTCCGGCGACAGGGTACCTACGAGCAGTACTTC.

The V and J genes are TRBV6-5 and TRBJ2-7; 8 nucleotides align to TRBD1. The CDR3 is made up of 12 amino acids. The trim removed 4 bases at V and 5 bases at J, leaving 1 base unmatched. CDR1 and CDR2 (germline): MNHEY, SVGAGI. The CDR3 DNA is TGTGCCAGCAGTTCGACAGGGGACGAGCAGTACTTC. Its protein is CASSSTGDEQYF.

The V and J genes are TRBV21-1 and TRBJ2-7; TRBD1 is the table's D call and was not checked against the DNA. TRBV21-1 is recorded as a pseudogene. The length of the CDR3 is 14 residues. The CDR3 region has the DNA TGTGCCAGCATCGAAGACAGGGGCCCCTACGAGCAGTACTTC. It specifies CASIEDRGPYEQYF.

The rearrangement joins TRBV9 to TRBJ2-2, with 12 positions matching TRBD2. The CDR3 extends over 17 amino acids. With V trimmed by 0 bases and J by 6 bases, 6 bases remained unmatched. The germline V gene encodes CDR1 SGDLS and CDR2 YYNGEE. For the CDR3, the DNA is TGTGCCAGCAGCGTAGCTAGCGGGGGGGCCGGCGCCGGGGAGCTGTTTTTT. The encoded protein is CASSVASGGAGAGELFF.

This clone has just a few counts. The chain recombines TRBV3-1 (or the pseudogene TRBV3-2) with TRBJ2-2; TRBD2 matches 8 bases. The CDR3 spans 16 residues. With 4 bases clipped from V and 6 bases from J, the junction kept 10 bases outside the gene matches. Germline-derived CDR1 and CDR2 are LGHDT and YNNKEL (reference sequence). As DNA, the CDR3 is TGTGCCAGCAGCCCAGATGTCGGGAGGGAATCCGGGGAGCTGTTTTTT. Translation: CASSPDVGRESGELFF.

This chain connects TRBV14 to TRBJ2-7; D may be TRBD1 (6 bases). Trimming took off 1 base at V and 6 bases at J, with 10 bases between the two ends. Per the germline V gene, CDR1 is SGHDN and CDR2 is FVKESK. CDR3 length equals 13 residues. The CDR3 is CASSQAGVSEQYF. In DNA, the CDR3 is TGTGCCAGCAGCCAAGCAGGGGTGAGCGAGCAGTACTTC. Variable domain in full (rest from reference TRBV14 and TRBJ2-7): EAGVTQFPSHSVIEKGQTVTLRCDPISGHDNLYWYRRVMGKEIKFLLHFVKESKQDESGMPNNRFLAERTGGTYSTLKVQPAELEDSGVYFCASSQAGVSEQYFGPGTRLTVT.

The table lists this clone with a count of one. The junction and the germline gene differ at one end; a read error may be behind it. The V call is TRBV2, the J call TRBJ1-2; TRBD1 is a possible D gene (5 bases). CDR1 and CDR2 (germline): SNHLY, FYNNEI. The CDR3 loop spans 13 amino acids. This chain's CDR3 is CASRPDTNYGYTF. The DNA of the CDR3 is TGTGCCAGCAGGCCGGACACCAACTATGGTTACACCTTC.

In this sample, this clone turned up once. The chain recombines TRBV27 with TRBJ2-3; TRBD2 matches at 12 bases. The V and J ends lost 5 bases and 2 bases, in that order; junction bases with no gene match: 17. Germline CDR1 is MNHEY and CDR2 is SMNVEV (reference sequence). The CDR3 contains 20 residues. This CDR3 is CASSGQLPGLAGPLTDTQYF. DNA for the CDR3: TGTGCCAGCAGTGGGCAGCTTCCGGGACTAGCGGGCCCTCTCACAGATACGCAGTATTTT.

J is TRBJ2-1 and V is TRBV6-1, with a weak D call TRBD2 (5 bases). Germline lookup yields CDR1 MNHNS and CDR2 SASEGT. The CDR3 has 13 amino acids. V was pared by 1 base and J by 10 bases, with 11 bases between. The CDR3 coding sequence is TGTGCCAGCAGTGAAGACACAAGAGGGGAGCAGTTCTTC. Residues: CASSEDTRGEQFF.

This clone was seen just once. CDR3 sequence reads: CASSYATGGVTEAFF. The CDR3 region has the DNA TGTGCCAGCAGTTACGCGACAGGGGGGGTCACTGAAGCTTTCTTT. The V and J genes are TRBV6-6 and TRBJ1-1; TRBD1 aligns across 9 bases. The trim removed 2 bases at V and 4 bases at J, leaving 5 bases unmatched. Germline CDR1 and CDR2: MNHNY and SVGAGI (reference sequence). The CDR3 covers 15 residues.

This chain connects TRBV5-1 to TRBJ1-1; D gene unclear. Trimming removed 5 bases at V and 0 bases at J, with 8 bases between. Germline V gene data show CDR1 as SGHRS and CDR2 as YFSETQ. The CDR3 covers 13 residues. The CDR3 DNA sequence: TGCGCCAGCAGTATACAGATGAACACTGAAGCTTTCTTT. Translation gives CASSIQMNTEAFF.

With respect to this clone: Other DNA sequences within the sample encode an identical CDR3. This chain links TRBV9 with TRBJ1-1, with D possibly being TRBD1 (6 bases). Germline lookup yields CDR1 SGDLS and CDR2 YYNGEE. The V and J ends lost 1 base and 0 bases respectively, with 25 bases between them. CDR3 size: 20 residues. CDR3 in amino acids: CASSVRPDRLSSVLNTEAFF. The CDR3 DNA sequence: TGTGCCAGCAGCGTACGTCCGGACAGACTAAGTTCTGTTCTGAACACTGAAGCTTTCTTT. The complete variable domain, with remaining parts taken from reference TRBV9 and TRBJ1-1, reads DSGVTQTPKHLITATGQRVTLRCSPRSGDLSVYWYQQSLDQGLQFLIQYYNGEERAKGNILERFSAQQFPDLHSELNLSSLELGDSALYFCASSVRPDRLSSVLNTEAFFGQGTRLTVV.

The V call is TRBV11-2, the J call TRBJ2-7; 8 positions match TRBD1. With 4 bases clipped from V and 3 bases from J, the junction kept 5 bases outside the gene matches. Germline V CDR1 and CDR2: SGHAT, FQNNGV. This CDR3 comprises 14 residues. For the CDR3, the DNA is TGTGCCAGCAGCTCCTCCACAGGGGGCTACGAGCAGTACTTC. Translation gives CASSSSTGGYEQYF. Using reference TRBV11-2 and TRBJ2-7 for the parts outside the CDR3, the full variable domain is EAGVAQSPRYKIIEKRQSVAFWCNPISGHATLYWYQQILGQGPKLLIQFQNNGVVDDSQLPKDRFSAERLKGVDSTLKIQPAKLEDSAVYLCASSSSTGGYEQYFGPGTRLTVT.

The chain couples TRBV20-1 to TRBJ2-1, with D possibly TRBD2 on 5 matching bases. Trimming pared 6 bases from V and 0 bases from J, leaving 15 bases between. The germline gives CDR1 DFQATT, CDR2 SNEGSKA (reference sequence). CDR3 length equals 15 residues. The CDR3 DNA is TGCAGTGCCAGTCCACTAGAGTCCTCCTACAATGAGCAGTTCTTC. It encodes CSASPLESSYNEQFF.

The chain combines TRBV11-2 with TRBJ2-6; D possibly corresponds to TRBD2 (5 bases). V lost 1 base, J lost 1 base, and 8 bases lay in between. Germline V gene lookup returns CDR1 SGHAT and CDR2 FQNNGV. CDR3 length: 16 amino acids. In DNA, the CDR3 is TGTGCCAGCAGCTTAGGTGAGGGATCTGGGGCCAACGTCCTGACTTTC. Translating gives CASSLGEGSGANVLTF. The variable domain in full, with the rest retrieved from reference TRBV11-2 and TRBJ2-6, is EAGVAQSPRYKIIEKRQSVAFWCNPISGHATLYWYQQILGQGPKLLIQFQNNGVVDDSQLPKDRFSAERLKGVDSTLKIQPAKLEDSAVYLCASSLGEGSGANVLTFGAGSRLTVL.